This T cell receptor (beta chain) derives from a study of CD8 T cells in ankylosing spondylitis. Study-level results: According to the report, clones linked to the disease were significantly enriched in matched synovial fluid samples taken from ankylosing spondylitis patients.

This CDR3 spans 16 amino acids. J gave up 5 bases and V 5 bases, and 11 bases lay outside the gene matches. The V gene's germline CDR1 is PRHDT and CDR2 FYEKMQ (reference sequence). TCRdb redid the calling of the 5' RACE reads with MiXCR, one entry per CDR3 protein. This table has some 270,000 distinct CDR3 sequences, about 18% appearing once. This clonotype was counted only a few times. The antigen is not known. The clonotype originates from a male donor with ankylosing spondylitis or in good health (not recorded which). V gene TRBV13 combines with J gene TRBJ2-3, with 9 bases identical to TRBD2. Material: blood, either unsorted or a sorted T cell fraction (not recorded which). The chain's CDR3 is CASSHRGGRDKDTQYF. The CDR3 nucleotides read TGTGCCAGCAGCCACCGAGGCGGGAGGGATAAAGATACGCAGTATTTT.